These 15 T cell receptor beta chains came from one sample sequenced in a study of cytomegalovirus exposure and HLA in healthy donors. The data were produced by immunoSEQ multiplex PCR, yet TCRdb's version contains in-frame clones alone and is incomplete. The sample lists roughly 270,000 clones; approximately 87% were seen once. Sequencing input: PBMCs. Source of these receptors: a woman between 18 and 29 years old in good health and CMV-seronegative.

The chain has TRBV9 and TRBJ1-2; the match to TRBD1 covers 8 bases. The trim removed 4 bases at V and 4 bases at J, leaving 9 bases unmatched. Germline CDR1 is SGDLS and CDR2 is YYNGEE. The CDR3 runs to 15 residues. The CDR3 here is CASSPGTGPAYGYTF. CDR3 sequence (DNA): TGTGCCAGCAGCCCAGGGACAGGCCCTGCCTATGGCTACACCTTC. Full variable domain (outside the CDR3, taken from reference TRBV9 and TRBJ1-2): DSGVTQTPKHLITATGQRVTLRCSPRSGDLSVYWYQQSLDQGLQFLIQYYNGEERAKGNILERFSAQQFPDLHSELNLSSLELGDSALYFCASSPGTGPAYGYTFGSGTRLTVV.

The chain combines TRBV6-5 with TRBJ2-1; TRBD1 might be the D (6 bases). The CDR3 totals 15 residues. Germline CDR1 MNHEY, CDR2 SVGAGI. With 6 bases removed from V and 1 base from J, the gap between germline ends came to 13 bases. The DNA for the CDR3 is TGTGCCAGCAGCCCCAGGGGAAGTTCCTACAATGAGCAGTTCTTC. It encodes CASSPRGSSYNEQFF.

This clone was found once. CDR3 amino acids: CATSPPGLSNQPQHF. The CDR3 DNA reads as TGTGCCACCTCCCCCCCAGGGCTTAGCAATCAGCCCCAGCATTTT. V is TRBV6-5 and J is TRBJ1-5, with D possibly being TRBD1 (5 bases). V was shortened by 10 bases and J by 0 bases, with 16 bases between the two germline ends. The germline CDR1 and CDR2 sequences are MNHEY and SVGAGI. The CDR3 covers 15 residues.

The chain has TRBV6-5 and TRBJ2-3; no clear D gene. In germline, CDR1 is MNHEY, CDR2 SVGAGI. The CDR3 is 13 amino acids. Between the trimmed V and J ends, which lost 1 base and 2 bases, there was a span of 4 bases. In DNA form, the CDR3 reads TGTGCCAGCAGTTACTTAGCCACAGATACGCAGTATTTT. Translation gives CASSYLATDTQYF.

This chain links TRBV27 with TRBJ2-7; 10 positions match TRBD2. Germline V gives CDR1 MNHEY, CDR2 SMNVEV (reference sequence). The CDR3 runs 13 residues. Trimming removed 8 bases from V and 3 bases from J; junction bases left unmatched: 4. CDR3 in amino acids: CASGLAVNYEQYF. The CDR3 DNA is TGTGCCAGCGGACTAGCGGTAAACTACGAGCAGTACTTC.

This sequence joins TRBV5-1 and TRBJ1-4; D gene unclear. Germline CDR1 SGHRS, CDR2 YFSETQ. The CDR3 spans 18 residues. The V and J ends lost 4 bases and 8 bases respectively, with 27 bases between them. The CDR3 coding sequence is TGCGCCAGCAGCACCCCAGGAGACCCAACGACCGAGGGAGAAAAACTGTTTTTT. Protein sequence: CASSTPGDPTTEGEKLFF.

In DNA form, the CDR3 reads TGCGCCAGCAGCTTCACCAGGGGGCAGGGTCCTTCCTACGAGCAGTACTTC. This codes for CASSFTRGQGPSYEQYF. The chain has TRBV5-1 and TRBJ2-7, with TRBD1 identical over 8 bases. Germline CDR1 and CDR2: SGHRS and YFSETQ. J lost 1 base, V lost 2 bases, and 11 bases had no gene match. The CDR3 has 17 amino acids. The full variable domain, its missing parts supplied by reference TRBV5-1 and TRBJ2-7, is KAGVTQTPRYLIKTRGQQVTLSCSPISGHRSVSWYQQTPGQGLQFLFEYFSETQRNKGNFPGRFSGRQFSNSRSEMNVSTLELGDSALYLCASSFTRGQGPSYEQYFGPGTRLTVT.

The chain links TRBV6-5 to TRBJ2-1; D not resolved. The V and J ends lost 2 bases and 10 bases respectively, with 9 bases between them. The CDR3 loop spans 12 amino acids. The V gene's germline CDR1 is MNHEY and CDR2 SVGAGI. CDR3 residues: CASSYVQSEQFF. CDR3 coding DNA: TGTGCCAGCAGTTACGTCCAGTCAGAGCAGTTCTTC.

This CDR3 reads CASTKIQGASSTDTQYF. CDR3 DNA: TGTGCCAGCACCAAAATACAGGGGGCTTCTAGCACAGATACGCAGTATTTT. The chain combines TRBV5-4 with TRBJ2-3, with TRBD1 matching over 9 bases. The CDR3 is made up of 17 amino acids. The J segment lost 0 bases and the V segment lost 6 bases, leaving 11 bases of the junction unmatched. Per the germline V gene, CDR1 is SGHNT and CDR2 is YYREEE (reference sequence).

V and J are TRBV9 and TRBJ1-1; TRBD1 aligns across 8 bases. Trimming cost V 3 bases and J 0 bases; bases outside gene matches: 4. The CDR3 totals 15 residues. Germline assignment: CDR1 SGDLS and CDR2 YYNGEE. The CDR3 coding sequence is TGTGCCAGCAGCGCCCGACAGGGGTTGAACACTGAAGCTTTCTTT. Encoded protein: CASSARQGLNTEAFF.

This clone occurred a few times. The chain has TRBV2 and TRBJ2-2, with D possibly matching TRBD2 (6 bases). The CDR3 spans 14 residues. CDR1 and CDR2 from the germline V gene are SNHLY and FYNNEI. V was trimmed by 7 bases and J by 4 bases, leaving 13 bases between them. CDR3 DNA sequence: TGTGCCAGCAAAAAGGGAGCGGGCACCGGGGAGCTGTTTTTT. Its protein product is CASKKGAGTGELFF.

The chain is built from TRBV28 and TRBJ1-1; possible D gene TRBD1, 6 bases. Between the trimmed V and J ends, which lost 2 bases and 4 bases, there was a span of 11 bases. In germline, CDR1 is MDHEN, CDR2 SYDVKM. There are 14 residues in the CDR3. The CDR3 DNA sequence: TGTGCCAGCAGTTTACAGGGGTGGGGCACTGAAGCTTTCTTT. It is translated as CASSLQGWGTEAFF.

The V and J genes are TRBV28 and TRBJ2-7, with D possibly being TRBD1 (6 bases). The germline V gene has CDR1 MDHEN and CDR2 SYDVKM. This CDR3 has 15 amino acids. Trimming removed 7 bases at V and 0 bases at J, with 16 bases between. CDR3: CASNDQGQLSYEQYF. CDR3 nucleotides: TGTGCCAGCAACGACCAGGGGCAACTCTCCTACGAGCAGTACTTC.

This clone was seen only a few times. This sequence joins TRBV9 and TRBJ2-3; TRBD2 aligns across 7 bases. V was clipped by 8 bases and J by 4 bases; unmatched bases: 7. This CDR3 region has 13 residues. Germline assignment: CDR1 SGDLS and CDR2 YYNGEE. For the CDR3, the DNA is TGTGCCAGGAGGGAGGGTGAGTCAGATACGCAGTATTTT. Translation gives CARREGESDTQYF.

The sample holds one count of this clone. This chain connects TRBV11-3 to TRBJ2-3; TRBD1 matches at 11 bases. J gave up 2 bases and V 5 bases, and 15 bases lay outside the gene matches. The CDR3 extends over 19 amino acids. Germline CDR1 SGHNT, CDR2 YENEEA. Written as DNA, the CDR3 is TGTGCCAGCAGCCCAGGGGGGTTTGGGGGACAGGGGGTCACAGATACGCAGTATTTT. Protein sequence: CASSPGGFGGQGVTDTQYF.